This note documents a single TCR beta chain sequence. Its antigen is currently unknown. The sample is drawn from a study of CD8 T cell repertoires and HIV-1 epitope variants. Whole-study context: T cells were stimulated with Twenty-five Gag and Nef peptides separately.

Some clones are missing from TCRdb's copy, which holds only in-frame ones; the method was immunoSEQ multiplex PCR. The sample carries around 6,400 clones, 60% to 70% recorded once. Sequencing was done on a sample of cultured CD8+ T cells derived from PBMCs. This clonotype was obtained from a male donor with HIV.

CDR3 amino acids: CASSLSDAGVGEKLFF. CDR3 nucleotide sequence: TGTGCCAGCAGTCTTTCCGACGCAGGGGTTGGGGAAAAACTGTTTTTT. The rearrangement uses TRBV28 and TRBJ1-4; possible D gene TRBD1, 6 bases. Germline values: CDR1 MDHEN, CDR2 SYDVKM. V was cut by 5 bases and J by 8 bases, with 21 bases left in between. This CDR3 is built from 16 residues. Drawing the rest from reference TRBV28 and TRBJ1-4, the complete variable domain is DVKVTQSSRYLVKRTGEKVFLECVQDMDHENMFWYRQDPGLGLRLIYFSYDVKMKEKGDIPEGYSVSREKKERFSLILESASTNQTSMYLCASSLSDAGVGEKLFFGSGTQLSVL.